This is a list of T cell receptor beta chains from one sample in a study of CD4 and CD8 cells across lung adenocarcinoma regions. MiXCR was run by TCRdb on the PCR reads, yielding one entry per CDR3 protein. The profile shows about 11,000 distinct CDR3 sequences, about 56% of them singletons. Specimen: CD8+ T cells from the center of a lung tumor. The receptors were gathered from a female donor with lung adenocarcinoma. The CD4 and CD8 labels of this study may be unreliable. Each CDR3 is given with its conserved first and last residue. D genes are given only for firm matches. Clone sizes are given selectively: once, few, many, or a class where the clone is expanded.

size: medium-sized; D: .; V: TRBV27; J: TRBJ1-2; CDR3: CASSLRGEVYGYTF
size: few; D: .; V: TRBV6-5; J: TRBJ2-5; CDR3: CASSLHGQTQETQYF
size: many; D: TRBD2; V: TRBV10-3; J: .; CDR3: CAISEPHPGLAGEETQYF
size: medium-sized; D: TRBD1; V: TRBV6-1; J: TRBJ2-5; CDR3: CASSELTGKETQYF
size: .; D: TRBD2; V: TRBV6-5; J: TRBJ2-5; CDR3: CASSYSGGLAGETQYF
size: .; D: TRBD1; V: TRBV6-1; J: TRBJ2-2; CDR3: CASSVGRGQGVTGELYF
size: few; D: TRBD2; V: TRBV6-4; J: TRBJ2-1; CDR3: CASSDLAGGVNEQFF
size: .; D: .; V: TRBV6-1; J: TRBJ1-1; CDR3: CASSLRVGTEAFF
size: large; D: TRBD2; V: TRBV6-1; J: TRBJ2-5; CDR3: CASSGPGGAQYF
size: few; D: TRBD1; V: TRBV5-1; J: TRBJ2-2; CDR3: CASSLAPDRAYTGELFF
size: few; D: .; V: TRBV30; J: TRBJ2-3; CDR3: CAWGVGTDTQYF
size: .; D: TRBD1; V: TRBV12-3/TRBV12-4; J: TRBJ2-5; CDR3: CASSLGDRGLGETQYF
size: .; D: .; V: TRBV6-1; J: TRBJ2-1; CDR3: CASGEQAGSNDAQFF
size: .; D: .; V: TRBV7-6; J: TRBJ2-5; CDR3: CASSSSWLEKQYF
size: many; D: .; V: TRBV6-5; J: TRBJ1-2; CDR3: CASSYYGQHNYGYTF
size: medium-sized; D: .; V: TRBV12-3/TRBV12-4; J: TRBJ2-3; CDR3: CASSQARSTDTQYF
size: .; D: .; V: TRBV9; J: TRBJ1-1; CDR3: CASSVGMGDNRNTEAFF